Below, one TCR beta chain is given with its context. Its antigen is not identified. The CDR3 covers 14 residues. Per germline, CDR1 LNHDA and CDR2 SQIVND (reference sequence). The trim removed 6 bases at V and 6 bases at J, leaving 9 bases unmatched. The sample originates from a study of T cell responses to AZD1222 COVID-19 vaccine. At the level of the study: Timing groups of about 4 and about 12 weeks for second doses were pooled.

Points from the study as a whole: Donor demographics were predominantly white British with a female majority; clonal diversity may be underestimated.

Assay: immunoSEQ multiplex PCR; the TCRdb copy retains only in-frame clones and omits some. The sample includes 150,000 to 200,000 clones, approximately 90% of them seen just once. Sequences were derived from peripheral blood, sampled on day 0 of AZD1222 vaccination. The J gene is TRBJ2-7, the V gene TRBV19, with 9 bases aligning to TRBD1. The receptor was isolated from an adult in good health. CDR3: CASSLDRGLSEQYF. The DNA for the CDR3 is TGTGCCAGTAGCCTGGACAGGGGACTCTCCGAGCAGTACTTC.